This T cell receptor beta chain is drawn from a study of a mutant IDH1 vaccine in newly diagnosed glioma. Time point described: week 5, during vaccination. In the vaccine, a single dose held 300 ug of the mutant IDH1 20-mer peptide, along with topical imiquimod. The data were produced by immunoSEQ multiplex PCR, yet TCRdb's version contains in-frame clones alone and is incomplete. The sample consists of roughly 28,000 clones, about 89% of them appearing once. With regard to this clone: Its antigen remains unknown.

From germline, CDR1 is SNHLY and CDR2 FYNNEI. The ends were cut back, 7 bases at V and 5 bases at J, with 11 bases in the middle. This CDR3 contains 12 residues. This TCR was sampled from a man aged 18-30 years with glioma. This chain connects TRBV2 to TRBJ1-1; D is perhaps TRBD1 (6 bases). The sequenced sample was PBMCs, obtained from a glioma patient whose treatment included an IDH1 peptide vaccine. This chain's CDR3 is CASILGQTEAFF. CDR3 sequence (DNA): TGTGCCAGCATTTTAGGACAGACTGAAGCTTTCTTT.